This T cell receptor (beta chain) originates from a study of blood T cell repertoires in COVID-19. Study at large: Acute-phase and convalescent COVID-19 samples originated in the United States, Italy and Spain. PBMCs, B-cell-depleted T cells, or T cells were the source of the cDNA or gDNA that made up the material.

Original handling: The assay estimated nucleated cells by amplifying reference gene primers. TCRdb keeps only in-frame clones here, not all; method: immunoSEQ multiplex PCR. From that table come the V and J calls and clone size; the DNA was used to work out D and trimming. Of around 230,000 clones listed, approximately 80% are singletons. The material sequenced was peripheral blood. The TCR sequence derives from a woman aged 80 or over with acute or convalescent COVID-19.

The CDR3 DNA sequence: TGTGCCAGCAGCCGGCCCGGGACAGGGGTGTCGGGTAATTCACCCCTCCACTTT. Amino acid sequence: CASSRPGTGVSGNSPLHF. The chain employs TRBV3-1 (or the pseudogene TRBV3-2) and TRBJ1-6, with 10 bases that match TRBD1. Germline lookup yields CDR1 LGHDT and CDR2 YNNKEL (reference sequence). After removal of 4 bases from V and 6 bases from J, the junction contained 12 bases not matched to a gene. The CDR3 sequence is 18 residues long.